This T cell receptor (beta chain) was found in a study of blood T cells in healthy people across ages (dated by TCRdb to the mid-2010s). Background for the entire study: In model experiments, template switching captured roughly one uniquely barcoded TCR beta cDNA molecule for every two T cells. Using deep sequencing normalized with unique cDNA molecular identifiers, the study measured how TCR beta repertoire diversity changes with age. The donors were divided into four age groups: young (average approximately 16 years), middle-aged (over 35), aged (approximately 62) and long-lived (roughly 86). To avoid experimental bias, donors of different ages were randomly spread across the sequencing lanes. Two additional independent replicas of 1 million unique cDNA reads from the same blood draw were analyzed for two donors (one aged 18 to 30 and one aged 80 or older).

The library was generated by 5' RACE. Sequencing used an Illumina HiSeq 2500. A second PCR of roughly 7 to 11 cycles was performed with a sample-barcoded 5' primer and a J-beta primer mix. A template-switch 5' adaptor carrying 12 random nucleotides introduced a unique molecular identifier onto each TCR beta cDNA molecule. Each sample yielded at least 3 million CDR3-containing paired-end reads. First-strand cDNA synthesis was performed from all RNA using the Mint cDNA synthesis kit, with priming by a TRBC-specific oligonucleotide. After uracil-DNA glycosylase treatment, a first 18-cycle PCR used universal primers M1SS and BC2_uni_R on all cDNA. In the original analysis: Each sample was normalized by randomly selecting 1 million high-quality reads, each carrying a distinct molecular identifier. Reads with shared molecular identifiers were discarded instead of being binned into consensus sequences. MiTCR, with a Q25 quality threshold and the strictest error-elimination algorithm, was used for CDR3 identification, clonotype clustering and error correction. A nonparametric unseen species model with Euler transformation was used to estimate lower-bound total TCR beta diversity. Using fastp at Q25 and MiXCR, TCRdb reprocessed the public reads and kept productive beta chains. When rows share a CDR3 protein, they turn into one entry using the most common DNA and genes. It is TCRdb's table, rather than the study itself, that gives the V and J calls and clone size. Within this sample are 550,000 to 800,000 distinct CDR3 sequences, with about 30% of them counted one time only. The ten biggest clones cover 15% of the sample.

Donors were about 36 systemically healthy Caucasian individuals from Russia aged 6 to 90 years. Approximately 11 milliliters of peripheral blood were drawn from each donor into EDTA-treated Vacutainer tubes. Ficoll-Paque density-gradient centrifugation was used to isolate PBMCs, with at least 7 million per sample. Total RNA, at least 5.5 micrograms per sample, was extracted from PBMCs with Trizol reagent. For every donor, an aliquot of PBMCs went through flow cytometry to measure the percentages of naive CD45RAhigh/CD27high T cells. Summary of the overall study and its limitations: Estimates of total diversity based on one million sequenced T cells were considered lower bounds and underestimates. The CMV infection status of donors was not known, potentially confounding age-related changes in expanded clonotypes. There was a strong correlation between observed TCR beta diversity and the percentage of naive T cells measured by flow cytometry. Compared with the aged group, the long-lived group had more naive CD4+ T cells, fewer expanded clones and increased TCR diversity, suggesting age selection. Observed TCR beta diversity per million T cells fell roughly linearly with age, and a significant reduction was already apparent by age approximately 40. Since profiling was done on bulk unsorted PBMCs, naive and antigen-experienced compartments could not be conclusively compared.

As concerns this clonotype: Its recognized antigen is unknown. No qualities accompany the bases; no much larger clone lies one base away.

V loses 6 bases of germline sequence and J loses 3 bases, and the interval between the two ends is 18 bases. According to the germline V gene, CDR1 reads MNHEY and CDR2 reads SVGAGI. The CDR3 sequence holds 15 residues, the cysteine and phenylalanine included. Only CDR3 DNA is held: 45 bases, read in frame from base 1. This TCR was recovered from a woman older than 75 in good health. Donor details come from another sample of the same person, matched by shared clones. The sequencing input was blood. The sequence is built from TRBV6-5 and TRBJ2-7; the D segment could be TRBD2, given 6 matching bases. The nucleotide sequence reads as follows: TGTGCCAGCAGATCCACGGAGGGCAGCATCTACGAGCAGTACTTC. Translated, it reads CASRSTEGSIYEQYF.